This T cell receptor (beta chain) came from a study of molecular identifiers for immune sequencing clone quantification. Study as a whole: Replicates involved a five-way split of RNA from around 20,000 or 99,000 naive CD8 cells, with sequencing of four.

From germline, CDR1 is SGHRS and CDR2 YFSETQ. Germline trimming cut 0 bases from V and 6 bases from J; bases unmatched to any gene: 5. The CDR3 is made up of 14 amino acids. This clonotype occurred many times. TCRdb redid the calling of the PCR reads with MiXCR, one entry per CDR3 protein. The repertoire holds around 460,000 distinct CDR3 sequences, with 25% as singletons. The sequenced sample was naive CD8+ T cells from blood, with Jurkat cell RNA spiked in. Sample subset: FACS-sorted CD8+CD4-CCR7+CD45RA+ naive T cells. This receptor was taken from a human donor in good health. Some libraries in this study had Jurkat cell RNA spiked in. The chain employs TRBV5-1 and TRBJ2-7; 8 nucleotides line up with TRBD2. The CDR3 sequence: CASSLEAGASEQYF. CDR3 bases: TGCGCCAGCAGCTTGGAAGCGGGGGCATCCGAGCAGTACTTC.